This entry is about one TCR beta chain. Some clones are missing from TCRdb's copy, which holds only in-frame ones; the method was immunoSEQ multiplex PCR. The table includes about 490,000 clones, roughly 85% detected once. This entry belongs to a study of shared clonotypes between healthy human individuals. Genomic DNA for unsorted samples, which was extracted with the QIAamp DNA Blood Mini kit, came from approximately 90 million PBMCs. The sample taken for sequencing was PBMCs. The receptor was derived from a woman between 35 and 50 years old in good health. Some clones in this sample may be carry-over from other donors' samples.

CDR3 protein: CASSQWGREQYF. CDR3 nucleotides: TGTGCCAGCAGCCAATGGGGACGCGAGCAGTACTTC. The rearrangement uses TRBV7-9 and TRBJ2-5, with D possibly being TRBD1 or TRBD2 (5 bases each). The J call could be wrong; TRBJ2-7 is a better fit for the DNA end. CDR3 length: 12 residues. Germline CDR1 and CDR2: SEHNR and FQNEAQ (reference sequence).